Listed below are T cell receptor beta chains from one sample, sequenced in a study of T cell responses to AZD1222 COVID-19 vaccine. Using immunoSEQ multiplex PCR, the repertoire was profiled, and TCRdb retains in-frame clones only, with some absent. The sample carries roughly 97,000 clones, 70% to 90% recorded once. The input for sequencing was peripheral blood, taken on day 0 of AZD1222 vaccination. Receptor source: an adult in good health. Each CDR3 is given with its conserved first and last residue. D genes are given only for firm matches. Where a row states a size, it is once, few, many or the class of an expanded clone; other rows omit it.

>.|TRBJ1-5|TRBV28|.
TGTGCCAGCAGAAGTGGACAGCCCCAGCATTTT
CASRSGQPQHF
>.|TRBJ2-3|TRBV5-1|.
TGCGCCAGCAGCTTGACGACTACTAGAGATACGCAGTATTTT
CASSLTTTRDTQYF
>.|TRBJ1-3|TRBV4-1|.
TGCGCCAGCAGCCAAGATTACGGGGGTAGAAGCTCTGGAAACACCATATATTTT
CASSQDYGGRSSGNTIYF
>.|TRBJ1-1|TRBV6-5|TRBD1
TGTGCCAGCAGACCGCGGGACAGGGTCAGTGAAGCTTTCTTT
CASRPRDRVSEAFF
>once|TRBJ1-6|TRBV27|.
TGTGCCAGCAGTTTCGGGGGGGCAAGTCGACCCCTCCACTTT
CASSFGGASRPLHF
>.|TRBJ1-1|TRBV19|.
TGTGCCAGTAGTACAGGACTCAGCATGAACACTGAAGCTTTCTTT
CASSTGLSMNTEAFF
>.|TRBJ2-1|TRBV10-1|TRBD2
TGCGCCAGCACCCCGGGACTAGCGGGGGCGGGTGATGAGCAGTTCTTC
CASTPGLAGAGDEQFF
>.|TRBJ1-4|TRBV6-6|.
TGTGCCAGCAGTTACCCGGGAGAGAGTGAAAAACTGTTTTTT
CASSYPGESEKLFF
>.|TRBJ1-2|TRBV4-3|.
TGCGCCAGCAGCCAAGCTATCCGGACCGACCGAAACTATGGCTACACCTTC
CASSQAIRTDRNYGYTF
>.|TRBJ2-1|TRBV5-1|TRBD1
TGCGCCAGCAGCTCGGACTACCGGGACAGGGGGGGCAATGAGCAGTTCTTC
CASSSDYRDRGGNEQFF
>.|TRBJ2-7|TRBV7-9|TRBD2
TGTGCCAGCAGCTTGCTAGCGGGGGGGTCCTACGAGCAGTACTTC
CASSLLAGGSYEQYF
>.|TRBJ1-3|TRBV7-9|.
TGTGCCAGCAGCTTAGCCTCAGGGATATTAGGAAACACCATATATTTT
CASSLASGILGNTIYF